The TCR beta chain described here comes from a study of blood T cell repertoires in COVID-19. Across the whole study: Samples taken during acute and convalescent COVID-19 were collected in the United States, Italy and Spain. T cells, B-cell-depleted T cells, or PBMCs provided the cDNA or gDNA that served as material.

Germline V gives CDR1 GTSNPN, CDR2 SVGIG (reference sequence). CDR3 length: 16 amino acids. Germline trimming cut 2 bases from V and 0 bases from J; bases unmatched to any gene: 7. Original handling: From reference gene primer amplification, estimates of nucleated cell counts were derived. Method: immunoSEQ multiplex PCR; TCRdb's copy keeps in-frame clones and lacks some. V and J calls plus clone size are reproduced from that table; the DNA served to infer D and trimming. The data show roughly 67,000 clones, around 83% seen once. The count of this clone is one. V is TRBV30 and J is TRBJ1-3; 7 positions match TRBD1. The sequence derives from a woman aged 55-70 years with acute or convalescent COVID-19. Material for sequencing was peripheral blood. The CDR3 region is CAWSTGRTGSGNTIYF. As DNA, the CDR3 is TGTGCCTGGAGTACCGGACGGACAGGCTCTGGAAACACCATATATTTT.